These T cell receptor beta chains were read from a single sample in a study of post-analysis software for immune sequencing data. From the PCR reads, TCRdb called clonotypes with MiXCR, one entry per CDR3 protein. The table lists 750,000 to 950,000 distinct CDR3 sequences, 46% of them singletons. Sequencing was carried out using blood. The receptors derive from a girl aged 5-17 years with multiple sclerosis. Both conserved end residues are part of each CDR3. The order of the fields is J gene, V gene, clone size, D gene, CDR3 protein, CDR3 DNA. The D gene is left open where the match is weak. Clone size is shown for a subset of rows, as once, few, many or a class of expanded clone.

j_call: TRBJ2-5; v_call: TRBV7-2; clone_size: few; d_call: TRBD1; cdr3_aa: CASSIRRTGNQETQYF; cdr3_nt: TGTGCCAGCAGCATCCGGCGGACAGGCAATCAAGAGACCCAGTACTTC
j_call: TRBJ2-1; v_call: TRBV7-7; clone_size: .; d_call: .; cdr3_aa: CASSPMNKGEQFF; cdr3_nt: TGTGCTAGCAGCCCCATGAACAAGGGGGAGCAGTTCTTC
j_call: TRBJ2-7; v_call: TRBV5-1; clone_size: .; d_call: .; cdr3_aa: CASSFGGTVYEQYF; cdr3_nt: TGCGCCAGCAGTTTCGGCGGGACAGTCTACGAGCAGTACTTC
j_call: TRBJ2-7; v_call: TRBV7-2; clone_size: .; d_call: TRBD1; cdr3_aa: CANSYSGTGVYEQYF; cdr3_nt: TGTGCCAACAGTTATTCCGGGACAGGGGTCTACGAGCAGTACTTC
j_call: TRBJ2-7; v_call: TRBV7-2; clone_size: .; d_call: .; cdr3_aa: CASSVFRDYEQYF; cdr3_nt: TGTGCCAGCAGTGTGTTTCGGGATTACGAGCAGTACTTC
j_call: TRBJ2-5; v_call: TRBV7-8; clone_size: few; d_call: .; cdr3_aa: CASSGASESQETQYF; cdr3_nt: TGTGCCAGCAGCGGGGCGTCGGAGTCCCAAGAGACCCAGTACTTC
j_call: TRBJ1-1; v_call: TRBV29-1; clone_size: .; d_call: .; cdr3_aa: CSAEGRAHTEAFF; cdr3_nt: TGCAGCGCTGAGGGCAGGGCTCACACTGAAGCTTTCTTT
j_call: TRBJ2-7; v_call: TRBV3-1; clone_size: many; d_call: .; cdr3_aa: CASSPGQPYEQYF; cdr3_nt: TGTGCCAGCAGCCCCGGACAGCCCTACGAGCAGTACTTC
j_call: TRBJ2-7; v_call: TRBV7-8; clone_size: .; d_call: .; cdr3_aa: CASSLGPRAHEQYF; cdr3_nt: TGTGCCAGCAGCTTAGGCCCTAGAGCCCACGAGCAGTACTTC
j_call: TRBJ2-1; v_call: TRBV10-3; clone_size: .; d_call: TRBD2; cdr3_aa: CAISVTLAELSGYEQFF; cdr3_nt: TGTGCCATCAGCGTCACTCTAGCGGAACTATCTGGCTATGAGCAGTTCTTC
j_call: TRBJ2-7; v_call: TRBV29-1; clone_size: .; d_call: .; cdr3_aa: CSVRLETLEQYF; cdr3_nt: TGCAGCGTGAGACTTGAAACCCTCGAGCAGTACTTC
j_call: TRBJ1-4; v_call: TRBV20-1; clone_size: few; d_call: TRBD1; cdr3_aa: CSARDSGTANEKLFF; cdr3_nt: TGCAGTGCTAGAGATAGCGGGACAGCTAATGAAAAACTGTTTTTT
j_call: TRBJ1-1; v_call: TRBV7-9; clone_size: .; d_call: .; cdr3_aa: CASSPAARGLAEAFF; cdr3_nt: TGTGCCAGCAGCCCGGCCGCACGGGGCTTAGCTGAAGCTTTCTTT
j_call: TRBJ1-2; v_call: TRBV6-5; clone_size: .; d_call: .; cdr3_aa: CASSYTSGRVDGYTF; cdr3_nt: TGTGCCAGCAGTTACACAAGCGGGAGAGTGGATGGCTACACCTTC
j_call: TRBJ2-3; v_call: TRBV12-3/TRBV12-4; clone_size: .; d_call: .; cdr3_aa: CASSLGVDAQYF; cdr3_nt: TGTGCCAGCAGTTTAGGAGTAGATGCGCAGTATTTT
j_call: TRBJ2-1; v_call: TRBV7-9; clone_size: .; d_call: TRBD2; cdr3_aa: CASSLWTSGSVGNEQFF; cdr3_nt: TGTGCCAGCAGCCTATGGACTAGCGGGAGCGTCGGTAATGAGCAGTTCTTC
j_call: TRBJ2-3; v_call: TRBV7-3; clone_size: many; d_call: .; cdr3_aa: CASSIGLSDTQYF; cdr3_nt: TGTGCCAGCAGCATCGGACTATCAGATACGCAGTATTTT
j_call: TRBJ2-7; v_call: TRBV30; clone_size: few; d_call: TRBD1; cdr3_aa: CAWTSGTGSYEQYF; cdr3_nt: TGTGCCTGGACCAGCGGGACAGGGTCGTACGAGCAGTACTTC
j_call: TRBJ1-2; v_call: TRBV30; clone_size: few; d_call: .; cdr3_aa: CAWSATGGYTF; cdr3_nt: TGTGCCTGGAGTGCGACGGGGGGCTACACCTTC
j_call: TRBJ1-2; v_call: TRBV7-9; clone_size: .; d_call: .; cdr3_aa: CASSLAGGTIYGYTF; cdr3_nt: TGTGCCAGCAGCTTAGCGGGCGGCACGATCTATGGCTACACCTTC
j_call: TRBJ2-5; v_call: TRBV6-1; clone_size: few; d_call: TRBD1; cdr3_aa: CASSELDRGQETQYF; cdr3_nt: TGTGCCAGCAGTGAACTGGACAGGGGTCAAGAGACCCAGTACTTC
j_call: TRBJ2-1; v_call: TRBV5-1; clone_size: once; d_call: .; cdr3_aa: CASSLSPGTFLKSDEQFF; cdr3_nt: TGCGCCAGCAGCTTAAGTCCCGGGACATTTTTGAAATCTGATGAGCAGTTCTTC
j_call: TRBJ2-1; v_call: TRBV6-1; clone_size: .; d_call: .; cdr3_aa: CASRRDVLREQGNSYNEQFF; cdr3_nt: TGTGCCAGCCGGCGGGACGTCCTACGGGAACAAGGTAATTCCTACAATGAGCAGTTCTTC
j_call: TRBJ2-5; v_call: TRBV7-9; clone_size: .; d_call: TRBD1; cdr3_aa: CASLRTGRETQYF; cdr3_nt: TGTGCCAGCCTCCGGACAGGGAGGGAGACCCAGTACTTC
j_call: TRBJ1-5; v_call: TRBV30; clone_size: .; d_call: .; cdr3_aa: CAWSYLGANQPQHF; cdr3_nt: TGTGCCTGGAGTTACCTGGGGGCGAATCAGCCCCAGCATTTT
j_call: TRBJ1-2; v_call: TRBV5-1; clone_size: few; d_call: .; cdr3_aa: CASSLVDSPRGYTF; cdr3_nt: TGCGCCAGCAGCTTGGTCGACAGCCCCAGGGGCTACACCTTC
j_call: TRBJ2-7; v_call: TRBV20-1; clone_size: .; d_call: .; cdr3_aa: CSVSPSSSYEQYF; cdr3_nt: TGCAGTGTTTCACCCAGTAGCTCCTACGAGCAGTACTTC
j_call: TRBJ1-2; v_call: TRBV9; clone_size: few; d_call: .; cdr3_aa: CASSATGAGNYGYTF; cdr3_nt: TGTGCCAGCAGCGCAACGGGGGCAGGGAACTATGGCTACACCTTC
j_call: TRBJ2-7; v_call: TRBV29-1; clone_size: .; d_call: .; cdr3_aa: CSVEDPGSEQYF; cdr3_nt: TGCAGCGTTGAAGATCCCGGGTCCGAGCAGTACTTC
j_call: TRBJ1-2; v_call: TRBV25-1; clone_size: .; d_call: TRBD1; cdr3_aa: CASSPPGQGGGYTF; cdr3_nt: TGTGCCAGCAGCCCTCCGGGACAGGGGGGTGGCTACACCTTC
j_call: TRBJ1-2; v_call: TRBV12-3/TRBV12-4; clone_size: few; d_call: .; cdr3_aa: CASSSTGQNYGYTF; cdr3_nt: TGTGCCAGCAGTTCCACCGGACAGAACTATGGCTACACCTTC
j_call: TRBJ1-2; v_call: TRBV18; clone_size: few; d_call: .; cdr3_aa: CASSQEDYGYTF; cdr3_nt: TGTGCCAGCTCACAAGAGGACTATGGCTACACCTTC
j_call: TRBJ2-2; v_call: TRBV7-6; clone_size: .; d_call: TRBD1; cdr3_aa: CASSLDRTGSGELFF; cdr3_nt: TGTGCCAGCAGCTTAGATCGGACAGGGTCCGGGGAGCTGTTTTTT
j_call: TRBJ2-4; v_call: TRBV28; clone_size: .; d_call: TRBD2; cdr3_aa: CASSSPGLAGGGNIQYF; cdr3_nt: TGTGCCAGCAGCTCTCCGGGACTAGCGGGAGGTGGGAACATTCAGTACTTC
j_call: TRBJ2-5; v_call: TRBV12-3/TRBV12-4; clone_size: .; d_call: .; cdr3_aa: CASSFSILAVGEQYF; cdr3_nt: TGTGCCAGCAGTTTCTCTATACTAGCCGTAGGGGAGCAGTACTTC
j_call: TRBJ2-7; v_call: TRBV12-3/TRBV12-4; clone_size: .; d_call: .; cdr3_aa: CASSLDPPDISYEQYF; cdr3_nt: TGTGCCAGCAGTTTAGACCCCCCGGACATCTCCTACGAGCAGTACTTC
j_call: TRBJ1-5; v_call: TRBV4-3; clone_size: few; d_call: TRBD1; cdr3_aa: CASSPRTGSWGGPQHF; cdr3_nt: TGCGCCAGCAGCCCCAGGACAGGGTCCTGGGGGGGGCCCCAGCATTTT
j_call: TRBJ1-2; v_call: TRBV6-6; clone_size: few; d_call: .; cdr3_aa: CASSYSTADYGYTF; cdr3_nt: TGTGCCAGCAGTTACTCCACAGCAGACTATGGCTACACCTTC
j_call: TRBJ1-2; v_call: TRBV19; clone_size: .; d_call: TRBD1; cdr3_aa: CASSFPTGQSYGYTF; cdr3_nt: TGTGCCAGTAGTTTCCCTACGGGACAGAGTTATGGCTACACCTTC
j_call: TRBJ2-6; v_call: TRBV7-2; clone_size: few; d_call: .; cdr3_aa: CASSLVSSGANVLTF; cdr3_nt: TGTGCCAGCAGCTTAGTCAGCTCTGGGGCCAACGTCCTGACTTTC
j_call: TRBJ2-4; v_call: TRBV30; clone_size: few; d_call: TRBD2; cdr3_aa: CAWSPGTGGTLAKNIQYF; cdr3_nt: TGTGCCTGGAGCCCCGGGACGGGGGGAACCCTAGCCAAAAACATTCAGTACTTC
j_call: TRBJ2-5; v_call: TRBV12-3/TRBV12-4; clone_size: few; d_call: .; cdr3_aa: CASSFNGETQYF; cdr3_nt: TGTGCCAGCAGTTTCAATGGAGAGACCCAGTACTTC
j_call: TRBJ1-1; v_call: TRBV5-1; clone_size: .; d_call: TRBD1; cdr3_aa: CASSTSQGETEAFF; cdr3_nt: TGCGCCAGCAGCACTTCTCAGGGGGAGACTGAAGCTTTCTTT
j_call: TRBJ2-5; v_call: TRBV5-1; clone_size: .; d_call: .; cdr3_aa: CASRTGSHETQYF; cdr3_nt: TGCGCCAGCAGAACTGGGTCCCATGAGACCCAGTACTTC
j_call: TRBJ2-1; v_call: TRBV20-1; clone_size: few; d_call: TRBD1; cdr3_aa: CSARALGTGSFYNEQFF; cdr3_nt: TGCAGTGCTAGAGCCCTGGGGACAGGGTCTTTCTACAATGAGCAGTTCTTC
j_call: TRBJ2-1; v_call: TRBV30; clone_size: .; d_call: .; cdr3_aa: CAWRAVGNNEQFF; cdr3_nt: TGTGCCTGGAGGGCGGTGGGTAACAATGAGCAGTTCTTC
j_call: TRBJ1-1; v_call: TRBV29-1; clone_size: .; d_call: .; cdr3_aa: CSVEGQRVGLVNTEAFF; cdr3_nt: TGCAGCGTTGAAGGCCAGAGGGTCGGGTTAGTGAACACTGAAGCTTTCTTT
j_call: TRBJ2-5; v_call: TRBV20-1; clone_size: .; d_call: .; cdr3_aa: CSALRRGETQYF; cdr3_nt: TGCAGTGCTTTGAGGAGAGGAGAGACCCAGTACTTC
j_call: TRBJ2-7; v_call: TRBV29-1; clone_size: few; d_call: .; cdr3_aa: CSVRGSRWSEQYF; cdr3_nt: TGCAGCGTCCGAGGGAGTAGGTGGAGCGAGCAGTACTTC